These 16 T cell receptor beta chains came from one sample sequenced in a study of shared clonotypes between healthy human individuals. Profiling relied on immunoSEQ multiplex PCR, and the TCRdb table lists in-frame clones only, not all of them. The sample records 1.5 million to 1.9 million clones, under 99% being singletons. Sequencing was performed on naive CD4+ T cells sorted from blood. Subset given: CD45RA+ positively selected. These TCRs come from a man younger than 45 in good health.

The chain combines TRBV27 with TRBJ1-1, with D maybe TRBD1 (5 bases). The V end lost 6 bases, the J end lost 4 bases, and 18 bases lay between the germline ends. This CDR3 region has 15 residues. Germline CDR1 and CDR2: MNHEY and SMNVEV (reference sequence). The CDR3 reads CASSNSGYPSTEAFF. The CDR3, as DNA: TGTGCCAGCAGCAATTCAGGGTATCCGAGCACTGAAGCTTTCTTT.

The gene calls are TRBV19 and TRBJ1-2; D is uncertain. The CDR3 sequence is 11 residues long. V lost 3 bases and J 8 bases, leaving 7 bases between the germline ends. The germline gives CDR1 LNHDA, CDR2 SQIVND (reference sequence). The CDR3 protein is CASSISEGYTF. As DNA, the CDR3 is TGTGCCAGTAGTATTTCAGAAGGCTACACCTTC.

The chain has TRBV7-9 and TRBJ2-1, with 8 bases matching TRBD1. Germline trimming cut 7 bases from V and 9 bases from J; bases unmatched to any gene: 14. CDR1 and CDR2 (germline): SEHNR, FQNEAQ (reference sequence). CDR3 length: 15 residues. In DNA, the CDR3 is TGTGCCAGCACTCTACGGCAGGGGGCCGAAGGTGAGCAGTTCTTC. Amino acids: CASTLRQGAEGEQFF. Full variable domain (remainder filled in from reference TRBV7-9 and TRBJ2-1): DTGVSQNPRHKITKRGQNVTFRCDPISEHNRLYWYRQTLGQGPEFLTYFQNEAQLEKSRLLSDRFSAERPKGSFSTLEIQRTEQGDSAMYLCASTLRQGAEGEQFFGPGTRLTVL.

This chain joins TRBV28 and TRBJ2-7, with D perhaps matching TRBD2 (6 bases). Germline V lookup: CDR1 MDHEN, CDR2 SYDVKM. There are 14 residues in the CDR3. V was cut by 3 bases and J by 3 bases, with 12 bases left in between. In DNA form, the CDR3 reads TGTGCCAGCAGTTTCTGGGCGGGGAACTACGAGCAGTACTTC. Protein product: CASSFWAGNYEQYF.

J is TRBJ2-5 and V is TRBV7-7; the match to TRBD1 covers 9 bases. The ends lost 3 bases at V and 0 bases at J; junction bases unmatched: 11. The germline CDR1 and CDR2 sequences are SSHAT and FNYEAQ (reference sequence). This CDR3 has 18 amino acids. CDR3: CASSLGLDRGPYQETQYF. The CDR3 DNA sequence: TGTGCCAGCAGCTTGGGTTTGGACAGGGGTCCGTACCAAGAGACCCAGTACTTC.

The chain recombines TRBV6-4 with TRBJ2-3; 14 nucleotides agree with TRBD2. Germline V gene sequence: CDR1 MRHNA, CDR2 SNTAGT. This CDR3 is 17 amino acids long. V shed 6 bases, J shed 3 bases, and the junction held 8 bases outside the gene matches. DNA for the CDR3: TGTGCCAGCAGACCTGGGACTAGCGGGAGAGGGACAGATACGCAGTATTTT. Protein sequence: CASRPGTSGRGTDTQYF.

A note on this clone: In the same sample, other DNA sequences code for this CDR3. The chain links TRBV20-1 to TRBJ2-1; TRBD2 agrees at 7 bases. CDR1 and CDR2 from the germline V gene are DFQATT and SNEGSKA (reference sequence). The CDR3 has 9 residues. The CDR3 reads CRAGDEQFF. The CDR3 DNA reads as TGCAGGGCGGGGGATGAGCAGTTCTTC.

The chain carries TRBV5-6 and TRBJ1-1; D call uncertain. CDR1 is SGHDT, CDR2 YYEEEE, per germline. The ends were cut back, 0 bases at V and 0 bases at J, with 6 bases in the middle. This CDR3 region has 14 residues. CDR3 protein: CASSLVQMNTEAFF. The CDR3 coding sequence is TGTGCCAGCAGCTTGGTCCAGATGAACACTGAAGCTTTCTTT.

V gene TRBV19 combines with J gene TRBJ2-7; tentative D call: TRBD2 (6 bases). In germline, CDR1 is LNHDA, CDR2 SQIVND (reference sequence). CDR3 size: 16 residues. V dropped 3 bases and J dropped 0 bases, with 15 bases sitting between them. CDR3 loop: CASSMGGAGSSYEQYF. CDR3 bases: TGTGCCAGTAGTATGGGGGGAGCGGGCAGCTCCTACGAGCAGTACTTC.

The chain employs TRBV9 and TRBJ2-1; D ambiguous. Germline values: CDR1 SGDLS, CDR2 YYNGEE. The CDR3 loop spans 14 amino acids. With 2 bases removed from V and 5 bases from J, the gap between germline ends came to 11 bases. The DNA for the CDR3 is TGTGCCAGCAGCGTTACCGCGTCAGACAATGAGCAGTTCTTC. Encoded protein: CASSVTASDNEQFF.

The rearrangement links TRBV6-1 to TRBJ2-7; 7 bases agree with TRBD2. This CDR3 region has 13 residues. V trimming: 7 bases; J trimming: 5 bases; junction bases outside the gene matches: 8. Germline V gene lookup returns CDR1 MNHNS and CDR2 SASEGT. The chain's CDR3 is CASTIPAGDEQYF. Written as DNA, the CDR3 is TGTGCCAGCACAATTCCGGCGGGAGACGAGCAGTACTTC.

V and J are TRBV5-8 and TRBJ2-3; 13 bases match TRBD2. Germline V gene sequence: CDR1 SGHTS, CDR2 YDEGEE. The V segment lost 2 bases and the J segment 8 bases; nucleotides outside the gene matches: 5. The CDR3 has 15 residues. The CDR3 loop reads CASSLGLAGVGTQYF. Written as DNA, the CDR3 is TGTGCCAGCAGCTTAGGACTAGCGGGAGTGGGTACGCAGTATTTT.

The CDR3 loop is CASGPGGGRVPGELFF. Written as DNA, the CDR3 is TGTGCCAGTGGTCCTGGGGGCGGGAGAGTCCCCGGGGAGCTGTTTTTT. The chain links TRBV19 to TRBJ2-2; D perhaps matches TRBD2 (7 bases). CDR3 length: 16 amino acids. Trimming took 8 bases from V and 6 from J, leaving 22 bases between them. Germline CDR1 is LNHDA and CDR2 is SQIVND (reference sequence).

The chain employs TRBV11-2 and TRBJ2-7; no definite D call. From germline, CDR1 is SGHAT and CDR2 FQNNGV. Trimming left V 1 base short and J 0 bases short, with 19 bases between. The CDR3 totals 18 residues. CDR3 sequence: CASSLGRLLGPPSYEQYF. The CDR3 bases are TGTGCCAGCAGCTTAGGTCGATTATTGGGCCCCCCCTCCTACGAGCAGTACTTC.

V gene TRBV18 combines with J gene TRBJ2-7; 10 bases line up with TRBD2. Germline CDR1 reads KGHSH; CDR2 reads LQKENI. CDR3 length equals 14 residues. J was trimmed by 4 bases and V by 3 bases; bases with no gene match: 3. CDR3 sequence: CASSPSGRIYEQYF. CDR3 bases: TGTGCCAGCTCACCTAGCGGGAGGATATACGAGCAGTACTTC.

The CDR3 DNA sequence: TGTGCCAGCAGTCACGGGGCAGATACGCAGTATTTT. This translates into CASSHGADTQYF. The chain links TRBV27 to TRBJ2-3; a possible D gene is TRBD2 (5 bases). The CDR3 covers 12 residues. Trimming left V 5 bases short and J 4 bases short, with 7 bases between. Germline CDR1 is MNHEY and CDR2 is SMNVEV (reference sequence).